The TCR beta chain described here comes from a study of T cell repertoires in cytomegalovirus infection. Study-wide background: Through public TCR beta signatures, both CMV infection and matching HLA type were indicated.

Whole-study results and caveats: Summed public TCR beta family frequency identified CMV carriers bearing the relevant HLA. The ex vivo response was dominated by HLA-C-restricted CMV-specific TCR beta clonotypes.

The CDR3 is 14 residues long. Trimming left V 5 bases short and J 4 bases short, with 14 bases between. Germline V gene lookup returns CDR1 MNHNY and CDR2 SVGAGI (reference sequence). TCRdb redid the calling of the reads with MiXCR, one entry per CDR3 protein. Among about a million distinct CDR3 sequences listed, roughly a third were seen once. This clonotype turned up a few times. Its antigen is undetermined. This rearrangement joins TRBV6-6 to TRBJ2-5; D is undetermined. Sequencing was performed on cultured CD8+ T cells from PBMCs, taken from culture after CMV antigen stimulation. This clonotype was obtained from a human donor in good health (CMV status not recorded). Some clones in this sample may be carry-over from other donors' samples. In DNA, the CDR3 is TGTGCCAGCAGTACCAGCCTCTCACCAGAGACCCAGTACTTC. As protein: CASSTSLSPETQYF.